The 4 T cell receptor beta chains given below trace back to one sample, sequenced in a study of blood T cell repertoires in COVID-19. The repertoire was sequenced with immunoSEQ multiplex PCR; TCRdb's copy has only in-frame clones and lacks some. The sample includes 85,000 to 110,000 clones, 85% to 90% of them seen just once. Specimen: peripheral blood. The source is a human donor in a cohort sampled during active COVID-19.

In nucleotides, the CDR3 is TGTGCCAGCAGCCAGAATGGCTACACCTTC. This sequence encodes CASSQNGYTF. J is TRBJ1-2 and V is TRBV28; D is ambiguous. The ends were cut back, 6 bases at V and 6 bases at J, with 5 bases in the middle. This CDR3 comprises 10 residues. Looked up from germline, CDR1 is MDHEN and CDR2 is SYDVKM.

The V and J genes are TRBV7-8 and TRBJ1-1, with D unresolved. Germline CDR1 reads SGHVS; CDR2 reads FQNEAQ. The CDR3 extends over 14 amino acids. Trimming removed 7 bases at V and 0 bases at J, with 12 bases between. The CDR3 protein is CASTRSVLNTEAFF. The DNA of the CDR3 is TGTGCCAGCACTCGGAGCGTACTGAACACTGAAGCTTTCTTT.

The gene calls are TRBV12-3 or TRBV12-4 and TRBJ1-1; D is uncertain. With 7 bases removed from V and 4 bases from J, the gap between germline ends came to 10 bases. The CDR3 covers 12 residues. The chain's CDR3 is CASTPEVTEAFF. CDR3 nucleotides: TGTGCCAGCACCCCCGAGGTCACTGAAGCTTTCTTT.

This chain links TRBV18 with TRBJ2-3; D is undetermined. Germline-derived CDR1 and CDR2 are KGHSH and LQKENI. The V end was cut by 2 bases, the J end by 5 bases, with 8 bases between. The CDR3 sequence is 13 residues long. CDR3 in DNA: TGTGCCAGCTCACCAGAAGTGAGAGATACGCAGTATTTT. Translating gives CASSPEVRDTQYF.